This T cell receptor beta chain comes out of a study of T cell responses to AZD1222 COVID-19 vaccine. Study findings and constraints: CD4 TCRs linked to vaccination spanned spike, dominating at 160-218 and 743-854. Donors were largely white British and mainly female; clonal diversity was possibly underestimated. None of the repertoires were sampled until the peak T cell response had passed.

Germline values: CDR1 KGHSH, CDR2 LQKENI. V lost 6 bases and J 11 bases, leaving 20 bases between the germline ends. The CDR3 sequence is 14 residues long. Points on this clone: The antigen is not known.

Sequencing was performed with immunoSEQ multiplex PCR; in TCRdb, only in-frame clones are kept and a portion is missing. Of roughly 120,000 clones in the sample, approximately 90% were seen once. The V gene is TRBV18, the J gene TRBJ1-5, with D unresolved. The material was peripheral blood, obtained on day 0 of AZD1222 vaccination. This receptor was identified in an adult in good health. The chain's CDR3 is CASSPRGNPGAQHF. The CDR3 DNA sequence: TGTGCCAGCTCCCCTCGAGGCAATCCGGGAGCCCAGCATTTT.